This record looks at one T cell receptor (beta chain) sequence and its context. Which antigen it targets is not known. It has no much larger one-base neighbor in the sample; base qualities were not kept. From a lookup of the germline V gene, CDR1 and CDR2 are SGDLS and YYNGEE. A distance of 14 bases separates the germline ends of V and J, which lose 0 bases and 4 bases respectively. From the cysteine through the phenylalanine, the CDR3 covers 15 amino acids. Here the CDR3 DNA is all that survives: 45 bases in frame from base 1. TCRbeta CDR3 regions were amplified from genomic DNA using the immunoSEQ Assay, a bias-controlled multiplex PCR. The original methods were these. The number of nucleated cells in each sample was estimated by amplification of reference gene primers within the assay. To quantify the absolute abundance of each unique TCRbeta CDR3 rearrangement, sequence reads were collapsed and filtered. Productive Simpson clonality was computed per sample as the square root of Simpson's diversity index over productive rearrangements. In TCRdb, the immuneACCESS table is reduced to in-frame sequences with V and J assigned. These tables do not hold every clone; where another copy was compared, an unresolved V gene accounts for under half, and the others remain unexplained. The D gene and trimming were derived from the DNA, and the V and J assignments and clone size from that table. The sample table shows 70,000 or so clones, and around 86% are seen once. The ten largest clones represent roughly 3.6% of the sample.

This record comes from a study of blood T cell repertoires in COVID-19 (TCRdb year 2020). Background for the entire study: Samples covering the acute and convalescent phases of COVID-19 were provided by collaborators in the United States, Italy and Spain. Where available, HLA class I and class II types were obtained from metadata supplied by the sample provider rather than from assay-based typing. Samples came from the ongoing ImmuneRACE study (first 160 participants) plus 1,254 subjects from 6 global collaborators. Nearly every sample came with metadata listing a de-identified subject ID, COVID-19 status, age in years and sex. The prospective study material was composed of cDNA or gDNA derived from T cells, B-cell-depleted T cells, or PBMCs. The repertoires were released in a freely available public database intended as a resource for research on the immune response to SARS-CoV-2. Deeply sampled blood TCRbeta repertoires from subjects exposed to, actively infected with, or recovered from COVID-19 were included in the dataset.

Collaborating institutions collected whole blood in K2EDTA tubes following their own protocols. For TCRbeta analysis, collaborators shipped samples in one of three forms: frozen whole blood, isolated PBMCs, or DNA extracted from either of those sample types. General study outcomes and caveats: The quantity of clinical and demographic metadata differed by source and by participant and was supplied without curation.

The source is a man between 65 and 85 years old with active COVID-19. Sequenced material: peripheral blood. This chain joins TRBV9 to TRBJ2-7, and perhaps TRBD1 as D gene, on 5 matching bases. The DNA sequence follows: TGTGCCAGCAGCGTAGCAGGGATCGCCGGGTACGAGCAGTACTTC. It is translated as CASSVAGIAGYEQYF.